Sequencing of this T cell receptor beta chain was carried out in a study of blood T cell repertoires in COVID-19. Overall study: Samples of COVID-19 (acute and convalescent) were obtained from the United States, Italy and Spain. Sources were T cells, B-cell-depleted T cells, or PBMCs; the material itself was cDNA or gDNA.

V gave up 3 bases and J gave up 5 bases; unmatched junction bases: 5. Germline loops: CDR1 SGHNT, CDR2 YENEEA. The CDR3 length is 14 residues. Under the authors' procedure: From reference gene primer amplification, estimates of nucleated cell counts were derived. Measured with immunoSEQ multiplex PCR; TCRdb has only the in-frame clones, and not every one. Clonal size and the V and J genes are those of that table, whereas D and trimming came from the DNA. The sample lists 170,000 or so clones; about 86% were seen once. This chain joins TRBV11-3 and TRBJ2-7; 9 positions match TRBD2. The sequencing sample was made of peripheral blood. The TCR comes from a middle-aged man with active or convalescent COVID-19. The CDR3 protein is CASSLTGTSHEQYF. The CDR3 coding sequence is TGTGCCAGCAGCTTGACCGGGACTAGCCACGAGCAGTACTTC.